The 28 T cell receptor beta chains reported below all come from one sample, sequenced in a study of shared clonotypes between healthy human individuals. Clones were read by immunoSEQ multiplex PCR, and TCRdb kept only the in-frame ones, dropping some. The table has 950,000 to 1,100,000 clones, roughly 70% seen once. The sample taken for sequencing was memory CD4+ T cells sorted from blood. Subset denoted: CD45RA-negative fraction. The receptors derive from a man younger than 35 in good health.

The chain employs TRBV7-8 and TRBJ2-1; 11 nucleotides line up with TRBD2. The ends lost 5 bases at V and 3 bases at J; junction bases unmatched: 6. The CDR3 extends over 16 amino acids. Germline V gene sequence: CDR1 SGHVS, CDR2 FQNEAQ. The CDR3 nucleotides are TGTGCCAGCAGCATAGTAGGGACTAGCGGCTACAATGAGCAGTTCTTC. It specifies CASSIVGTSGYNEQFF. Based on the CDR3 plus reference TRBV7-8 and TRBJ2-1, the full variable domain is GAGVSQSPRYKVAKRGQDVALRCDPISGHVSLFWYQQALGQGPEFLTYFQNEAQLDKSGLPSDRFFAERPEGSVSTLKIQRTQQEDSAVYLCASSIVGTSGYNEQFFGPGTRLTVL.

The gene calls are TRBV4-1 and TRBJ2-3, with D possibly being TRBD1 or TRBD2 (5 bases each). CDR1 is MGHRA, CDR2 YSYEKL, per germline. This CDR3 has 13 residues. V lost 4 bases, J lost 4 bases, and 9 bases lay in between. The CDR3 loop reads CASSRRGADTQYF. CDR3 sequence (DNA): TGCGCCAGCAGCCGGAGAGGGGCAGATACGCAGTATTTT.

This clone has just one count. A read error is likely here: a far larger clone is one base away. CDR3 in amino acids: CAWSHLARELFF. CDR3 nucleotides: TGTGCCTGGAGTCACCTAGCCAGGGAGCTGTTTTTT. This chain joins TRBV30 and TRBJ2-2; D may be TRBD2 (5 bases). Trimming removed 2 bases from V and 9 bases from J, with 10 bases in between. The CDR3 spans 12 residues. Germline V lookup: CDR1 GTSNPN, CDR2 SVGIG (reference sequence).

The J gene is TRBJ2-5, the V gene TRBV9; 7 bases match TRBD2. The CDR3 has 12 residues. The germline V gene has CDR1 SGDLS and CDR2 YYNGEE. With V trimmed by 4 bases and J by 5 bases, 2 bases remained unmatched. CDR3 loop: CASSLTSETQYF. CDR3 bases: TGTGCCAGCAGCTTGACTAGCGAGACCCAGTACTTC.

The J gene is TRBJ2-7, the V gene TRBV29-1; D gene uncertain. The CDR3 spans 13 residues. With 3 bases removed from V and 0 bases from J, the gap between germline ends came to 9 bases. Germline CDR1 is SQVTM and CDR2 is ANQGSEA. Here the CDR3 DNA reads TGCAGCGTTGACTCAGGTGACTCCTACGAGCAGTACTTC. Protein sequence: CSVDSGDSYEQYF.

V usage is TRBV30 and J usage is TRBJ2-7; D possibly matches TRBD1 or TRBD2 (5 bases each). Germline values: CDR1 GTSNPN, CDR2 SVGIG (reference sequence). The CDR3 spans 13 residues. Trimming took 5 bases from V and 0 from J, leaving 11 bases between them. The CDR3 spells CAWGTGHSYEQYF. In DNA form, the CDR3 reads TGTGCCTGGGGGACCGGGCACTCCTACGAGCAGTACTTC.

The chain uses TRBV2 and TRBJ2-1; maybe TRBD2 (6 bases). V lost 0 bases and J lost 3, with 9 bases in between. The germline gives CDR1 SNHLY, CDR2 FYNNEI. CDR3 length: 15 amino acids. The CDR3 loop is CASSEAGRYYNEQFF. The CDR3 DNA is TGTGCCAGCAGTGAAGCGGGGAGGTACTACAATGAGCAGTTCTTC.

The chain recombines TRBV9 with TRBJ1-2, with D unresolved. Germline lookup yields CDR1 SGDLS and CDR2 YYNGEE. CDR3 length: 16 residues. The ends were cut back, 1 base at V and 5 bases at J, with 18 bases in the middle. CDR3 loop: CASSVSLSLGEYGYTF. The CDR3 bases are TGTGCCAGCAGCGTATCCCTCTCCCTCGGCGAATATGGCTACACCTTC.

The chain carries TRBV7-9 and TRBJ2-3; 11 bases match TRBD1. The trim removed 5 bases at V and 3 bases at J, leaving 7 bases unmatched. Germline loops: CDR1 SEHNR, CDR2 FQNEAQ (reference sequence). This CDR3 contains 16 residues. The DNA of the CDR3 is TGTGCCAGCAGCCAATGGACAGGGGGCGGAACAGATACGCAGTATTTT. Its translation: CASSQWTGGGTDTQYF.

CDR3 sequence reads: CASSEGSAGAYEQYF. In DNA form, the CDR3 reads TGTGCCAGCAGCGAGGGATCGGCAGGGGCCTACGAGCAGTACTTC. The chain employs TRBV7-2 and TRBJ2-5; a weak D match, TRBD1 (6 bases). The DNA end is a closer match to TRBJ2-7, so the J assignment may be wrong. CDR3 size: 15 residues. The germline gives CDR1 SGHTA, CDR2 FQGNSA.

V usage is TRBV11-2 and J usage is TRBJ2-7, with unresolved D. Germline CDR1 reads SGHAT; CDR2 reads FQNNGV. The CDR3 extends over 13 amino acids. The germline V and J ends were trimmed by 4 bases and 2 bases, with 9 bases remaining between them. CDR3 loop: CASSSQVTYEQYF. CDR3 nucleotides: TGTGCCAGCAGCTCTCAGGTAACCTACGAGCAGTACTTC.

The chain links TRBV4-3 to TRBJ2-7, with 8 bases identical to TRBD1. Germline V gene sequence: CDR1 LGHNA, CDR2 YSLEER. V shed 1 base, J shed 6 bases, and the junction held 8 bases outside the gene matches. CDR3 length: 15 amino acids. The CDR3 coding sequence is TGCGCCAGCAGCCAAGGGACAGGGAAATTACGCGAGCAGTACTTC. Protein product: CASSQGTGKLREQYF.

The rearrangement joins TRBV6-6 to TRBJ1-5, with 10 bases aligning to TRBD1. Per the germline V gene, CDR1 is MNHNY and CDR2 is SVGAGI (reference sequence). The ends lost 5 bases at V and 4 bases at J; junction bases unmatched: 2. This CDR3 is 14 amino acids long. CDR3 region: CASSGGQGNQPQHF. CDR3 bases: TGTGCCAGCAGTGGGGGACAGGGGAATCAGCCCCAGCATTTT.

The chain is built from TRBV30 and TRBJ1-6; 11 nucleotides align to TRBD1. Germline trimming cut 5 bases from V and 7 bases from J; bases unmatched to any gene: 7. The CDR3 sequence is 15 residues long. From germline, CDR1 is GTSNPN and CDR2 SVGIG (reference sequence). The CDR3 protein is CAWGGQGAGNSPLHF. CDR3 DNA: TGTGCCTGGGGAGGACAGGGGGCAGGGAATTCACCCCTCCACTTT.

This clone is a singleton in its sample. This chain links TRBV10-3 with TRBJ2-1, with D possibly TRBD1 on 5 matching bases. Trimming shortened V by 0 bases and J by 6 bases, and 6 bases separated the two germline ends. The CDR3 covers 13 residues. The germline V gene encodes CDR1 ENHRY and CDR2 SYGVKD. The CDR3, as DNA: TGTGCCATCAGTGAGTCAGGGGTCAATGAGCAGTTCTTC. This codes for CAISESGVNEQFF.

The V and J genes are TRBV11-2 and TRBJ2-3, with unresolved D. Trimming shortened V by 8 bases and J by 6 bases, and 9 bases separated the two germline ends. Germline V gene lookup returns CDR1 SGHAT and CDR2 FQNNGV. CDR3 length: 11 amino acids. The CDR3 region has the DNA TGTGCCAGCGGAGAGTTGGATACGCAGTATTTT. Its translation: CASGELDTQYF.

This chain connects TRBV9 to TRBJ1-2; D is unresolved. Trimming left V 4 bases short and J 4 bases short, with 17 bases between. This CDR3 contains 15 residues. The V gene's germline CDR1 is SGDLS and CDR2 YYNGEE. The CDR3 here is CASSPQVASFYGYTF. The CDR3 DNA reads as TGTGCCAGCAGCCCCCAGGTTGCTTCTTTCTATGGCTACACCTTC.

This clone came up a few times. In the same sample, other DNA sequences code for this CDR3. This chain uses TRBV29-1 with TRBJ2-7; TRBD2 matches 10 bases. The CDR3 contains 13 residues. V lost 4 bases to trimming and J lost 1 base; unmatched junction nucleotides: 1. Germline assignment: CDR1 SQVTM and CDR2 ANQGSEA. CDR3 sequence reads: CSVGTSGSYEQYF. The CDR3 nucleotides read TGCAGCGTTGGGACTAGCGGTTCCTACGAGCAGTACTTC.

The CDR3, as DNA: TGTGCCTGGAGGGGGACTAGTCAACCGTACGAGCAGTACTTC. Encoded protein: CAWRGTSQPYEQYF. V and J are TRBV30 and TRBJ2-7; 8 nucleotides agree with TRBD2. The ends lost 3 bases at V and 4 bases at J; junction bases unmatched: 8. The CDR3 runs 14 residues. Germline values: CDR1 GTSNPN, CDR2 SVGIG (reference sequence).

The sample holds a few counts of this clone. The chain links TRBV2 to TRBJ2-4; D uncertain. The CDR3 extends over 17 amino acids. Trimming cost V 1 base and J 3 bases, with 16 bases left between them. Germline V gene data show CDR1 as SNHLY and CDR2 as FYNNEI. The CDR3 region has the DNA TGTGCCAGCAGTGAAGTGTTGGACCTAGTGGGCAAAAACATTCAGTACTTC. The encoded protein is CASSEVLDLVGKNIQYF.

The genes are TRBV6-6 and TRBJ2-3; 9 positions agree with TRBD2. The CDR3 spans 16 residues. Germline V gene data show CDR1 as MNHNY and CDR2 as SVGAGI (reference sequence). With 7 bases clipped from V and 2 bases from J, the junction kept 10 bases outside the gene matches. CDR3 sequence (DNA): TGTGCCAGCACCCAACTGACTAGCGGAGTCACAGATACGCAGTATTTT. This encodes CASTQLTSGVTDTQYF.

The V call is TRBV6-1, the J call TRBJ2-7; D gene unclear. Germline CDR1 and CDR2: MNHNS and SASEGT. The CDR3 contains 15 residues. The V gene lost 5 bases and the J gene lost 0 bases, with 14 bases spanning the gap. CDR3 loop: CASSTLPEASYEQYF. CDR3 bases: TGTGCCAGCAGTACTCTACCCGAAGCCTCCTACGAGCAGTACTTC.

The chain employs TRBV7-8 and TRBJ1-5, with D possibly TRBD1 on 6 matching bases. Trimming cost V 3 bases and J 4 bases, with 13 bases left between them. Per the germline V gene, CDR1 is SGHVS and CDR2 is FQNEAQ. The CDR3 loop spans 15 amino acids. The CDR3 DNA reads as TGTGCCAGCAGCTTTAAACAGGGACTAAATCAGCCCCAGCATTTT. As protein: CASSFKQGLNQPQHF.

This clone was detected once. The rearrangement links TRBV19 to TRBJ2-3, with D uncertain. CDR1 LNHDA and CDR2 SQIVND come from the germline V gene (reference sequence). V was cut by 5 bases and J by 12 bases, with 12 bases left in between. The CDR3 runs 11 residues. CDR3 sequence reads: CASSEWDFQYF. The CDR3 coding sequence is TGTGCCAGTAGTGAGTGGGATTTTCAGTATTTT.

As concerns this clone: The same CDR3 is also encoded by other DNA sequences in this sample. The rearrangement links TRBV6-5 to TRBJ2-5, with D perhaps TRBD2 (6 bases). Between the trimmed V and J ends, which lost 2 bases and 5 bases, there was a span of 12 bases. CDR1 MNHEY and CDR2 SVGAGI come from the germline V gene. CDR3 length equals 14 residues. The CDR3 bases are TGTGCCAGCAGTTACGGGACTGGCGGCGAGACCCAGTACTTC. This gives the protein CASSYGTGGETQYF.

The table lists this clone with a few counts. The rearrangement links TRBV28 to TRBJ1-1; D is perhaps TRBD1 (5 bases). Per germline, CDR1 MDHEN and CDR2 SYDVKM. V lost 8 bases, J lost 8 bases, and 15 bases lay in between. This CDR3 spans 12 amino acids. The CDR3: CASGQLDLEAFF. CDR3 nucleotide sequence: TGTGCCAGCGGACAACTTGACCTCGAAGCTTTCTTT.

The table lists this clone with a count of one. V usage is TRBV19 and J usage is TRBJ1-4; 7 bases align to TRBD1. The germline gives CDR1 LNHDA, CDR2 SQIVND (reference sequence). The V and J ends lost 3 bases and 8 bases, in that order; junction bases with no gene match: 12. The CDR3 is made up of 16 amino acids. This CDR3 is CASSIGQAQGNEKLFF. The CDR3 DNA sequence: TGTGCCAGTAGTATTGGACAGGCACAGGGGAACGAAAAACTGTTTTTT.

The chain has TRBV5-1 and TRBJ2-1; perhaps TRBD2 as D (8 bases). CDR3 length: 14 amino acids. V was cut by 4 bases and J by 4 bases, with 12 bases left in between. Per germline, CDR1 SGHRS and CDR2 YFSETQ. The CDR3 here is CASSREGQYNEQFF. In DNA form, the CDR3 reads TGCGCCAGCAGCCGGGAGGGACAGTACAATGAGCAGTTCTTC.